Following are 24 T cell receptor beta chains from one sample sequenced in a study of blood T cell repertoires in COVID-19. Profiled with immunoSEQ multiplex PCR; TCRdb holds only in-frame clones, not every one. The sample carries about 480,000 clones, about 87% recorded once. The sequenced sample consisted of peripheral blood. These receptors all stem from a woman in her forties or fifties with COVID-19, enrolled during active disease.

The chain couples TRBV25-1 to TRBJ2-7; D is unresolved. This CDR3 is built from 14 residues. Trimming left V 6 bases short and J 5 bases short, with 17 bases between. Germline CDR1 MGHDK, CDR2 SYGVNS. CDR3 protein: CASSLLSSIDEQYF. CDR3 sequence (DNA): TGTGCCAGCAGCCTTTTAAGTTCTATAGACGAGCAGTACTTC.

The chain recombines TRBV11-2 with TRBJ2-6; 7 bases map to TRBD1. With V trimmed by 3 bases and J by 9 bases, 5 bases remained unmatched. Germline V gene sequence: CDR1 SGHAT, CDR2 FQNNGV. The CDR3 sequence is 14 residues long. The CDR3 reads CASSFRTGGNVLTF. DNA for the CDR3: TGTGCCAGCAGCTTCCGGACAGGAGGCAACGTCCTGACTTTC. Full variable domain (outside the CDR3, taken from reference TRBV11-2 and TRBJ2-6): EAGVAQSPRYKIIEKRQSVAFWCNPISGHATLYWYQQILGQGPKLLIQFQNNGVVDDSQLPKDRFSAERLKGVDSTLKIQPAKLEDSAVYLCASSFRTGGNVLTFGAGSRLTVL.

This clone was picked up one time. The rearrangement links TRBV20-1 to TRBJ1-1; possible D gene TRBD1, 5 bases. Trimming shortened V by 6 bases and J by 8 bases, and 10 bases separated the two germline ends. The CDR3 totals 10 residues. Germline values: CDR1 DFQATT, CDR2 SNEGSKA (reference sequence). The CDR3 DNA reads as TGCAGTGCCGTTGACAGAGAAGCTTTCTTT. This translates into CSAVDREAFF.

The CDR3 nucleotides are TGTGCCAGCAGTTTAGACTCTAGCGGGGGGTACAATGAGCAGTTCTTC. Residues: CASSLDSSGGYNEQFF. The chain links TRBV27 to TRBJ2-1; 11 bases align to TRBD2. Trimming removed 2 bases from V and 4 bases from J; junction bases left unmatched: 4. The CDR3 is made up of 16 amino acids. Germline V gene lookup returns CDR1 MNHEY and CDR2 SMNVEV (reference sequence).

This chain links TRBV13 with TRBJ2-7; 9 bases map to TRBD2. The CDR3 covers 16 residues. V was pared by 1 base and J by 1 base, with 5 bases of the junction left unmatched. Germline CDR1 PRHDT, CDR2 FYEKMQ (reference sequence). In DNA form, the CDR3 reads TGTGCCAGCAGCTTAGACGCGGGGGGGCCGTCCTACGAGCAGTACTTC. Residues: CASSLDAGGPSYEQYF.

The V gene is TRBV10-3, the J gene TRBJ2-7, with 7 bases aligning to TRBD1. V lost 3 bases, J lost 0 bases, and 5 bases stayed unmatched. Germline V gives CDR1 ENHRY, CDR2 SYGVKD. The CDR3 contains 15 residues. The chain's CDR3 is CAISEGTASSYEQYF. The CDR3 nucleotides are TGTGCCATCAGTGAAGGGACAGCGAGCTCCTACGAGCAGTACTTC.

The rearrangement uses TRBV2 and TRBJ1-2; no firm D call. V was cut by 5 bases and J by 4 bases, with 11 bases left in between. Germline CDR1 is SNHLY and CDR2 is FYNNEI. The CDR3 sequence is 13 residues long. CDR3 loop: CASSPSHSYGYTF. As DNA, the CDR3 is TGTGCCAGCAGTCCCTCGCATAGCTATGGCTACACCTTC.

V is TRBV6-1 and J is TRBJ1-3; TRBD1 is a possible D gene (6 bases). CDR1 and CDR2 from the germline V gene are MNHNS and SASEGT. Trimming shortened V by 1 base and J by 2 bases, and 12 bases separated the two germline ends. This CDR3 has 16 amino acids. The CDR3 DNA follows: TGTGCCAGCAGTGAAGTGTACAGGGAAACTGGAAACACCATATATTTT. Amino acids: CASSEVYRETGNTIYF.

The V call is TRBV2, the J call TRBJ2-1; 11 positions agree with TRBD2. The J segment lost 15 bases and the V segment lost 1 base, leaving 2 bases of the junction unmatched. The CDR3 is made up of 12 amino acids. Looked up from germline, CDR1 is SNHLY and CDR2 is FYNNEI. The CDR3 nucleotides read TGTGCCAGCAGTGAAGGAGGACTAGCGGGGTTCTTC. As protein: CASSEGGLAGFF.

CDR3: CASSIGLYTEAFF. As DNA, the CDR3 is TGTGCCAGTAGTATTGGGCTGTACACTGAAGCTTTCTTT. The chain is built from TRBV19 and TRBJ1-1; no definite D call. Germline CDR1 and CDR2: LNHDA and SQIVND (reference sequence). Trimming pared 3 bases from V and 3 bases from J, leaving 8 bases between. This CDR3 contains 13 residues.

The chain recombines TRBV24-1 with TRBJ1-2; tentative D call: TRBD1 (6 bases). This CDR3 contains 16 residues. Germline V lookup: CDR1 KGHDR, CDR2 SFDVKD. Trimming shortened V by 2 bases and J by 6 bases, and 18 bases separated the two germline ends. The CDR3 loop reads CATSDSIAGTRDGYTF. The CDR3 DNA sequence: TGTGCCACCAGTGATTCGATCGCCGGGACACGCGATGGCTACACCTTC.

V usage is TRBV29-1 and J usage is TRBJ1-1; a weak D match, TRBD1 (6 bases). Germline V gene data show CDR1 as SQVTM and CDR2 as ANQGSEA. Deletions cut 3 bases from V and 1 base from J, with 15 bases between. There are 15 residues in the CDR3. The CDR3 protein is CSVDKRQAGNTEAFF. The CDR3 DNA reads as TGCAGCGTTGATAAACGACAGGCGGGGAACACTGAAGCTTTCTTT.

CDR3 sequence reads: CASSPWFATSGRYEQFF. CDR3 coding DNA: TGTGCCAGCAGCCCCTGGTTTGCGACTAGCGGGAGGTATGAGCAGTTCTTC. The chain has TRBV28 and TRBJ2-1; TRBD2 matches 13 bases. Losses at the gene ends were 6 bases for V and 8 bases for J; bases not matched to a gene: 13. Germline lookup yields CDR1 MDHEN and CDR2 SYDVKM. This CDR3 is built from 17 residues.

This chain connects TRBV3-1 (or the pseudogene TRBV3-2) to TRBJ1-6; TRBD1 is a possible D gene (5 bases). Germline V CDR1 and CDR2: LGHDT, YNNKEL (reference sequence). V dropped 5 bases and J dropped 9 bases, with 14 bases sitting between them. The CDR3 spans 14 residues. CDR3: CASSFEAGPSPLHF. DNA for the CDR3: TGTGCCAGCAGCTTCGAGGCAGGGCCTTCACCCCTCCACTTT.

The chain recombines TRBV27 with TRBJ1-5, with a tentative D call TRBD1 (5 bases). This CDR3 contains 14 residues. Trimming removed 8 bases from V and 2 bases from J, with 13 bases in between. Germline V gives CDR1 MNHEY, CDR2 SMNVEV (reference sequence). The CDR3 bases are TGTGCCAGCCGCGGTGGGGCCCGCAATCAGCCCCAGCATTTT. This gives the protein CASRGGARNQPQHF.

This chain links TRBV3-1 (or the pseudogene TRBV3-2) with TRBJ2-3; 8 positions agree with TRBD2. This CDR3 contains 15 residues. With V trimmed by 3 bases and J by 4 bases, 6 bases remained unmatched. The germline CDR1 and CDR2 sequences are LGHDT and YNNKEL (reference sequence). CDR3 amino acids: CASSQLAGGADTQYF. CDR3 nucleotide sequence: TGTGCCAGCAGCCAGCTGGCGGGGGGAGCAGATACGCAGTATTTT.

This chain connects TRBV9 to TRBJ2-3, with 15 positions matching TRBD2. There are 17 residues in the CDR3. V was clipped by 3 bases and J by 9 bases; unmatched bases: 11. Germline CDR1 reads SGDLS; CDR2 reads YYNGEE. CDR3 sequence (DNA): TGTGCCAGCAGCGGAGGCCAGGGACTAGCGGGGGGAGGGACGCAGTATTTT. Its protein product is CASSGGQGLAGGGTQYF. Full variable domain (outside the CDR3, taken from reference TRBV9 and TRBJ2-3): DSGVTQTPKHLITATGQRVTLRCSPRSGDLSVYWYQQSLDQGLQFLIQYYNGEERAKGNILERFSAQQFPDLHSELNLSSLELGDSALYFCASSGGQGLAGGGTQYFGPGTRLTVL.

The rearrangement uses TRBV6-4 and TRBJ1-2, with 7 positions matching TRBD1. J was trimmed by 6 bases and V by 9 bases; bases with no gene match: 10. This CDR3 is 13 amino acids long. Per the germline V gene, CDR1 is MRHNA and CDR2 is SNTAGT. The CDR3 sequence is CARHQQGYHGYTF. The CDR3 region has the DNA TGTGCCAGACATCAACAGGGGTATCATGGCTACACCTTC.

V and J are TRBV5-1 and TRBJ2-7; the match to TRBD1 covers 8 bases. Germline V gene sequence: CDR1 SGHRS, CDR2 YFSETQ. J gave up 0 bases and V 3 bases, and 2 bases lay outside the gene matches. CDR3 length equals 14 residues. The CDR3: CASSSDRGSYEQYF. In nucleotides, the CDR3 is TGCGCCAGCAGCTCTGACAGGGGCTCCTACGAGCAGTACTTC.

The chain recombines TRBV3-1 (or the pseudogene TRBV3-2) with TRBJ1-3; D unresolved. Trimming pared 1 base from V and 0 bases from J, leaving 16 bases between. CDR1 is LGHDT, CDR2 YNNKEL, per germline (reference sequence). This CDR3 is built from 18 residues. The CDR3 DNA is TGTGCCAGCAGCCAAGTATTGTGGGCCTCCTTCTCTGGAAACACCATATATTTT. The encoded protein is CASSQVLWASFSGNTIYF.

This clone was counted once. CDR3 region: CASRTDSPNEQFF. The CDR3 DNA is TGTGCCAGCAGGACAGACAGTCCCAATGAGCAGTTCTTC. The chain uses TRBV7-9 and TRBJ2-1; D perhaps matches TRBD1 (5 bases). Trimming pared 6 bases from V and 6 bases from J, leaving 12 bases between. CDR1 SEHNR and CDR2 FQNEAQ come from the germline V gene (reference sequence). There are 13 residues in the CDR3.

V gene TRBV5-1 combines with J gene TRBJ1-1; 7 positions match TRBD1. V was clipped by 4 bases and J by 10 bases; unmatched bases: 10. The germline CDR1 and CDR2 sequences are SGHRS and YFSETQ. The CDR3 runs 13 residues. The CDR3 DNA reads TGCGCCAGCAGCCGAGACAGGGCAGACGGAGCTTTCTTT. Residues: CASSRDRADGAFF.

The chain uses TRBV6-6 and TRBJ2-3, with D possibly TRBD1 on 6 matching bases. V lost 2 bases to trimming and J lost 8 bases, with 17 bases between them. Germline assignment: CDR1 MNHNY and CDR2 SVGAGI (reference sequence). The CDR3 sequence is 15 residues long. The CDR3 loop is CASSYAGASRGTQYF. As DNA, the CDR3 is TGTGCCAGCAGTTACGCAGGGGCTAGCCGTGGTACGCAGTATTTT.

This chain uses TRBV5-8 with TRBJ2-6, with 7 bases matching TRBD2. The J segment lost 0 bases and the V segment lost 6 bases, leaving 6 bases of the junction unmatched. The length of the CDR3 is 16 residues. Germline CDR1 is SGHTS and CDR2 is YDEGEE. CDR3 protein: CASTEGRASGANVLTF. CDR3 DNA: TGTGCCAGCACCGAGGGGAGGGCCTCTGGGGCCAACGTCCTGACTTTC. The full variable domain, completed using reference TRBV5-8 and TRBJ2-6, is EAGVTQSPTHLIKTRGQQATLRCSPISGHTSVYWYQQALGLGLQFLLWYDEGEERNRGNFPPRFSGRQFPNYSSELNVNALELEDSALYLCASTEGRASGANVLTFGAGSRLTVL.